This TCR beta chain is from a study of cytotoxic CD8 clonotypes in ibrutinib-treated CLL. About the study: Sequenced samples delivered averages of around 250,000 productive templates and around 90,000 productive rearrangements.

Clones were read by immunoSEQ multiplex PCR, and TCRdb kept only the in-frame ones, dropping some. The table shows some 70,000 clones, with roughly nine tenths occurring only once. Sequenced material: PBMCs, taken after 12 months of ibrutinib treatment. The sequence was obtained from a human donor with chronic lymphocytic leukemia.

CDR3 residues: CASSLQGVTGELFF. The CDR3, as DNA: TGTGCCAGCAGCTTACAGGGGGTGACCGGGGAGCTGTTTTTT. J is TRBJ2-2 and V is TRBV11-2; 7 bases line up with TRBD1. There are 14 residues in the CDR3. Germline lookup yields CDR1 SGHAT and CDR2 FQNNGV. Losses at the gene ends were 2 bases for V and 5 bases for J; bases not matched to a gene: 2.